This TCR beta chain was captured by sequencing in a study of blood T cells in healthy people across ages. Study overall: Capture by template switching was about one barcoded beta molecule per two T cells. Study-wide points: Diversity was estimated from one million T cells, and these estimates were considered underestimates.

Russia was home to the donors, healthy Caucasian individuals aged roughly 6 to 100. The CDR3 is 15 amino acids. V lost 5 bases, J lost 2 bases, and 15 bases lay in between. Germline V gene sequence: CDR1 MDHEN, CDR2 SYDVKM. Combining a sample-barcoded 5' primer with a J-beta primer mix, a second PCR ran for about 6 to 12 cycles. Each cDNA molecule was tagged by a template-switch adaptor with 12 random nucleotides. TCRdb reprocessed the 5' RACE reads with MiXCR, giving one entry per CDR3 protein. This table holds 1 million or so distinct CDR3 sequences, 20% to 25% found once. Concerning this clonotype: Its antigen is still unknown.

Another study also made use of these data, one on T cells of mothers and their children.

The chain employs TRBV28 and TRBJ1-1; no clear D gene. Sequencing was performed on blood. The TCR originated in a girl aged 2-10 years in good health. In DNA, the CDR3 is TGTGCCAGCAGTCCTAGTGACGGAGGAAACACTGAAGCTTTCTTT. This gives the protein CASSPSDGGNTEAFF. The complete variable domain, with remaining parts taken from reference TRBV28 and TRBJ1-1, reads DVKVTQSSRYLVKRTGEKVFLECVQDMDHENMFWYRQDPGLGLRLIYFSYDVKMKEKGDIPEGYSVSREKKERFSLILESASTNQTSMYLCASSPSDGGNTEAFFGQGTRLTVV.